The 27 T cell receptor beta chains reported below all come from one sample, sequenced in a study of OX40 agonist ivuxolimab in advanced cancers. Some clones are missing from TCRdb's copy, which holds only in-frame ones; the method was immunoSEQ multiplex PCR. The sample holds some 80,000 clones, more than 90% seen once. The sequences come from CD4+ or CD8+ T cells sorted from blood, collected in a trial of the OX40 agonist ivuxolimab. Receptors were obtained from an adult with an advanced solid tumor such as melanoma, head and neck, liver or kidney cancer.

The rearrangement joins TRBV28 to TRBJ2-7; the D gene could be TRBD1 or TRBD2 (5 bases each). Germline V gene data show CDR1 as MDHEN and CDR2 as SYDVKM. The CDR3 contains 13 residues. The ends were cut back, 7 bases at V and 0 bases at J, with 10 bases in the middle. CDR3 DNA sequence: TGTGCCAGCATCGGGACCCCCTCCTACGAGCAGTACTTC. Residues: CASIGTPSYEQYF.

V is TRBV7-3 and J is TRBJ1-3; the D gene is possibly TRBD1 (6 bases). CDR1 is SGHTA and CDR2 is FQGTGA in the germline V gene. Trimming shortened V by 4 bases and J by 4 bases, and 14 bases separated the two germline ends. The CDR3 runs 15 residues. This CDR3 reads CASSSHTGPGNTIYF. CDR3 coding DNA: TGTGCCAGCAGCTCCCACACAGGGCCAGGAAACACCATATATTTT. Full variable domain (remainder filled in from reference TRBV7-3 and TRBJ1-3): GAGVSQTPSNKVTEKGKYVELRCDPISGHTALYWYRQSLGQGPEFLIYFQGTGAADDSGLPNDRFFAVRPEGSVSTLKIQRTERGDSAVYLCASSSHTGPGNTIYFGEGSWLTVV.

The chain has TRBV28 and TRBJ1-3, with 12 bases aligning to TRBD1. The V and J ends lost 6 bases and 4 bases, in that order; junction bases with no gene match: 7. The germline V gene has CDR1 MDHEN and CDR2 SYDVKM. This CDR3 is 16 amino acids long. CDR3 loop: CASREGQGASGNTIYF. CDR3 bases: TGTGCCAGCAGAGAGGGACAGGGGGCTTCGGGAAACACCATATATTTT. The variable domain in full, with the rest retrieved from reference TRBV28 and TRBJ1-3, is DVKVTQSSRYLVKRTGEKVFLECVQDMDHENMFWYRQDPGLGLRLIYFSYDVKMKEKGDIPEGYSVSREKKERFSLILESASTNQTSMYLCASREGQGASGNTIYFGEGSWLTVV.

The V gene is TRBV20-1, the J gene TRBJ2-7, with no clear D. The CDR3 runs 11 residues. Trimming cost V 4 bases and J 6 bases, with 10 bases left between them. Germline V gives CDR1 DFQATT, CDR2 SNEGSKA (reference sequence). The CDR3 is CSATLEAEQYF. The CDR3 nucleotides read TGCAGTGCTACCCTTGAAGCCGAGCAGTACTTC.

The chain employs TRBV5-1 and TRBJ2-5, with a possible D match to TRBD2 (5 bases). Germline V gives CDR1 SGHRS, CDR2 YFSETQ. V was clipped by 0 bases and J by 1 base, with 10 bases between them. This CDR3 comprises 15 residues. CDR3 DNA sequence: TGCGCCAGCAGCTTGGGGAGAGGGCTCCAAGAGACCCAGTACTTC. This gives the protein CASSLGRGLQETQYF.

The chain is built from TRBV6-1 and TRBJ2-5; TRBD2 agrees at 14 bases. The length of the CDR3 is 16 residues. With V trimmed by 2 bases and J by 5 bases, 4 bases remained unmatched. The germline CDR1 and CDR2 sequences are MNHNS and SASEGT. The CDR3 spells CASSELGTSGSETQYF. The CDR3 region has the DNA TGTGCCAGCAGTGAACTCGGGACTAGCGGGAGTGAGACCCAGTACTTC.

The rearrangement links TRBV14 to TRBJ1-4; 7 bases fit TRBD1. Germline-derived CDR1 and CDR2 are SGHDN and FVKESK. The length of the CDR3 is 16 residues. The junction had 10 bases not matched to a gene; V was cut back by 1 base and J by 8 bases. CDR3 nucleotide sequence: TGTGCCAGCAGCCAAGTTGGCACAGGGGAGAGCGAAAAACTGTTTTTT. Translating it yields CASSQVGTGESEKLFF.

This clone was detected only a few times. In DNA, the CDR3 is TGTGCCAGCAGCCAGAGCAGGGCGCCCTACGAGCAGTACTTC. Amino acids: CASSQSRAPYEQYF. The gene calls are TRBV11-3 and TRBJ2-7, with D perhaps matching TRBD1 (5 bases). Deletions cut 5 bases from V and 2 bases from J, with 13 bases between. The CDR3 is 14 amino acids. Germline V gene lookup returns CDR1 SGHNT and CDR2 YENEEA.

The chain combines TRBV15 with TRBJ2-3, with no clear D. Trimming took off 4 bases at V and 3 bases at J, with 14 bases between the two ends. The CDR3 spans 15 residues. CDR1 is LNHNV, CDR2 YYDKDF, per germline (reference sequence). CDR3 sequence (DNA): TGTGCCACCAGCACCAACTCGAAGAGGACAGATACGCAGTATTTT. Translated: CATSTNSKRTDTQYF.

V gene TRBV19 combines with J gene TRBJ1-2; weak D call: TRBD1 (6 bases). The ends were cut back, 4 bases at V and 1 base at J, with 19 bases in the middle. Germline V gene lookup returns CDR1 LNHDA and CDR2 SQIVND (reference sequence). This CDR3 is built from 17 residues. The CDR3 reads CASSTQAGTSYNYGYTF. Written as DNA, the CDR3 is TGTGCCAGTAGTACCCAAGCCGGGACATCCTATAACTATGGCTACACCTTC.

The rearrangement uses TRBV9 and TRBJ2-7; 8 bases map to TRBD2. The CDR3 runs to 15 residues. The germline V gene has CDR1 SGDLS and CDR2 YYNGEE. The ends lost 0 bases at V and 6 bases at J; junction bases unmatched: 8. CDR3 nucleotides: TGTGCCAGCAGCGTAGACCAGCGGGAGATTGTCGAGCAGTACTTC. Its translation: CASSVDQREIVEQYF.

The V gene is TRBV5-1, the J gene TRBJ1-2, with 9 bases fitting TRBD1. The CDR3 has 14 residues. Germline CDR1 is SGHRS and CDR2 is YFSETQ. Trimming at V came to 4 bases and at J to 5 bases, leaving 6 bases not matched to a gene. The CDR3 coding sequence is TGCGCCAGCAGCCCTGGACAGGGGACATATGGCTACACCTTC. As protein: CASSPGQGTYGYTF.

The rearrangement joins TRBV29-1 to TRBJ2-2; 7 positions agree with TRBD2. Germline V CDR1 and CDR2: SQVTM, ANQGSEA. Trimming cost V 5 bases and J 3 bases; bases outside gene matches: 6. CDR3 size: 14 residues. CDR3: CSVSRERDTGELFF. CDR3 coding DNA: TGCAGCGTTTCGCGGGAGCGGGACACCGGGGAGCTGTTTTTT.

V is TRBV18 and J is TRBJ2-2, with 11 bases matching TRBD2. V lost 0 bases to trimming and J lost 0 bases; unmatched junction nucleotides: 3. Germline CDR1 and CDR2: KGHSH and LQKENI. CDR3 length equals 18 residues. The CDR3 protein is CASSPPIAGGPNTGELFF. In nucleotides, the CDR3 is TGTGCCAGCTCACCACCTATAGCGGGAGGGCCGAACACCGGGGAGCTGTTTTTT. The full variable domain, in which reference TRBV18 and TRBJ2-2 provide the parts outside the CDR3, is NAGVMQNPRHLVRRRGQEARLRCSPMKGHSHVYWYRQLPEEGLKFMVYLQKENIIDESGMPKERFSAEFPKEGPSILRIQQVVRGDSAAYFCASSPPIAGGPNTGELFFGEGSRLTVL.

This chain connects TRBV28 to TRBJ1-5; D unresolved. The CDR3 sequence is 15 residues long. The V gene lost 3 bases and the J gene lost 3 bases, with 12 bases spanning the gap. Germline V gives CDR1 MDHEN, CDR2 SYDVKM. This CDR3 is CASSFDPGPNQPQHF. The DNA of the CDR3 is TGTGCCAGCAGTTTTGACCCCGGCCCCAATCAGCCCCAGCATTTT.

The rearrangement uses TRBV25-1 and TRBJ1-2; 7 nucleotides line up with TRBD1. The germline gives CDR1 MGHDK, CDR2 SYGVNS. V trimming: 0 bases; J trimming: 7 bases; junction bases outside the gene matches: 8. This CDR3 comprises 15 residues. The CDR3 region is CASSEYRGQNTGYTF. The CDR3 DNA reads TGTGCCAGCAGTGAATACCGGGGACAGAACACTGGCTACACCTTC.

This chain uses TRBV27 with TRBJ2-3; D gene ambiguous. The germline V gene encodes CDR1 MNHEY and CDR2 SMNVEV (reference sequence). The CDR3 totals 15 residues. The ends were cut back, 3 bases at V and 1 base at J, with 11 bases in the middle. The CDR3: CASSFGDIRTDTQYF. In DNA form, the CDR3 reads TGTGCCAGCAGTTTTGGTGATATACGCACAGATACGCAGTATTTT.

The rearrangement uses TRBV5-5 and TRBJ1-2; no clear D gene. This CDR3 has 11 amino acids. V gave up 2 bases and J gave up 2 bases, with 1 base separating them. Germline values: CDR1 SGHKS, CDR2 YYEKEE (reference sequence). The CDR3 loop is CASSLNYGYTF. The CDR3 bases are TGTGCCAGCAGCTTAAACTATGGCTACACCTTC.

The chain employs TRBV6-5 and TRBJ2-4; D tentatively fits TRBD1 or TRBD2 (5 bases each). From germline, CDR1 is MNHEY and CDR2 SVGAGI. V lost 6 bases to trimming and J lost 1 base, with 13 bases between them. The length of the CDR3 is 15 residues. The CDR3 nucleotides are TGTGCCAGCAGGAGAGCCTGGGGGGCCAAAAACATTCAGTACTTC. Amino acid sequence: CASRRAWGAKNIQYF.

The J gene is TRBJ2-5, the V gene TRBV15; D perhaps matches TRBD2 (7 bases). CDR1 and CDR2 (germline): LNHNV, YYDKDF (reference sequence). The V gene lost 3 bases and the J gene lost 1 base, with 15 bases spanning the gap. This CDR3 has 16 amino acids. For the CDR3, the DNA is TGTGCCACCAGCAGGCTGGGGGGGCCCACCCAAGAGACCCAGTACTTC. Encoded protein: CATSRLGGPTQETQYF.

V is TRBV11-3 and J is TRBJ2-1; no reliable D call. The CDR3 contains 14 residues. Germline CDR1 reads SGHNT; CDR2 reads YENEEA. Trimming shortened V by 1 base and J by 4 bases, and 8 bases separated the two germline ends. The CDR3 protein is CASSLGVEYNEQFF. For the CDR3, the DNA is TGTGCCAGCAGCTTAGGGGTGGAGTACAATGAGCAGTTCTTC.

The V and J genes are TRBV27 and TRBJ2-4; tentatively, D is TRBD1 or TRBD2 (5 bases each). CDR3 length: 16 amino acids. Trimming removed 2 bases from V and 3 bases from J, with 14 bases in between. Germline CDR1 reads MNHEY; CDR2 reads SMNVEV (reference sequence). The CDR3 DNA sequence: TGTGCCAGCAGTTTAACTTCTTTTGGGGGCAAAAACATTCAGTACTTC. It codes for CASSLTSFGGKNIQYF.

The CDR3 DNA reads TGTGCCAGCAGAATGACAGCCGGCTCCCCCGGGGAGCTGTTTTTT. This encodes CASRMTAGSPGELFF. The chain has TRBV7-2 and TRBJ2-2, with D tentatively TRBD1 (5 bases). V was pared by 6 bases and J by 6 bases, with 17 bases between. This CDR3 spans 15 amino acids. Looked up from germline, CDR1 is SGHTA and CDR2 is FQGNSA. The whole variable domain, filled in from reference TRBV7-2 and TRBJ2-2, reads GAGVSQSPSNKVTEKGKDVELRCDPISGHTALYWYRQSLGQGLEFLIYFQGNSAPDKSGLPSDRFSAERTGGSVSTLTIQRTQQEDSAVYLCASRMTAGSPGELFFGEGSRLTVL.

The chain carries TRBV18 and TRBJ2-1, with 10 bases matching TRBD1. CDR3 length: 16 residues. V trimming: 0 bases; J trimming: 5 bases; junction bases outside the gene matches: 4. Per the germline V gene, CDR1 is KGHSH and CDR2 is LQKENI. The CDR3 spells CASSPPRDRGNNEQFF. CDR3 sequence (DNA): TGTGCCAGCTCACCACCGCGGGACAGGGGAAACAATGAGCAGTTCTTC.

The V and J genes are TRBV6-6 and TRBJ2-3, with a weak D call TRBD2 (6 bases). CDR1 and CDR2 from the germline V gene are MNHNY and SVGAGI (reference sequence). CDR3 length: 12 residues. The V end was cut by 5 bases, the J end by 4 bases, with 7 bases between. CDR3 residues: CASSGGSDTQYF. DNA of the CDR3: TGTGCCAGCAGTGGAGGGTCAGATACGCAGTATTTT.

This rearrangement joins TRBV21-1 to TRBJ2-3; TRBD1 is taken as the D call from the table, unchecked against the DNA. TRBV21-1 is a known pseudogene. This CDR3 is 15 amino acids long. This chain's CDR3 is CASSEGDRAVDTQYF. CDR3 coding DNA: TGTGCCAGCAGCGAGGGGGACAGGGCGGTAGATACGCAGTATTTT.

The J gene is TRBJ1-5, the V gene TRBV28; D unclear. Germline lookup yields CDR1 MDHEN and CDR2 SYDVKM. With 4 bases removed from V and 9 bases from J, the gap between germline ends came to 10 bases. The CDR3 extends over 12 amino acids. CDR3 bases: TGTGCCAGCAGTTCCTCCCGGGTGCCCCAGCATTTT. It encodes CASSSSRVPQHF.